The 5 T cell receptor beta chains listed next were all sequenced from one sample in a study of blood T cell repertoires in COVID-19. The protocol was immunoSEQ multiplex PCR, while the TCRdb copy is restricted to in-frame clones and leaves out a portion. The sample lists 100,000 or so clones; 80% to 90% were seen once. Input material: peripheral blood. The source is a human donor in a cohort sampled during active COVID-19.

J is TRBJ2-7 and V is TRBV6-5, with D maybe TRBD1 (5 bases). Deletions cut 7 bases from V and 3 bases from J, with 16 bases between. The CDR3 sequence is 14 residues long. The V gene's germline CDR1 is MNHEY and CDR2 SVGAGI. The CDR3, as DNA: TGTGCCAGCATGGGGCGCGGCTATAACTACGAGCAGTACTTC. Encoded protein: CASMGRGYNYEQYF.

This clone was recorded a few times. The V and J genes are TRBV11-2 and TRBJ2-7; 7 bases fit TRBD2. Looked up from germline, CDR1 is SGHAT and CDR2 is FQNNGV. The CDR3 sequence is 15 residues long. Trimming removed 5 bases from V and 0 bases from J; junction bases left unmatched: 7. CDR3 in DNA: TGTGCCAGCAGCACCCTAGCGGAGCGCTCCTACGAGCAGTACTTC. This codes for CASSTLAERSYEQYF.

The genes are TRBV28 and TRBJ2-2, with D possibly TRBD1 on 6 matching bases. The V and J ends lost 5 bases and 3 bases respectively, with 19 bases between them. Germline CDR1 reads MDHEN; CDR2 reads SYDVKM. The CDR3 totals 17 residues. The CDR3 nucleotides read TGTGCCAGCAGTCGAGGCGACAGGTTCGCGGACACCGGGGAGCTGTTTTTT. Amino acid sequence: CASSRGDRFADTGELFF.

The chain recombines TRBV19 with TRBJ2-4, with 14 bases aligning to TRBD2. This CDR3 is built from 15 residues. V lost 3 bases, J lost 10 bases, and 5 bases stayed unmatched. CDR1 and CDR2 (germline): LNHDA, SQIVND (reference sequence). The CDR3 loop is CASSMTSGRAHIQYF. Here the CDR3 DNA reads TGTGCCAGTAGTATGACTAGCGGGAGGGCTCATATTCAGTACTTC. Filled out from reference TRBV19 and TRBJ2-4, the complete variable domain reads DGGITQSPKYLFRKEGQNVTLSCEQNLNHDAMYWYRQDPGQGLRLIYYSQIVNDFQKGDIAEGYSVSREKKESFPLTVTSAQKNPTAFYLCASSMTSGRAHIQYFGAGTRLSVL.

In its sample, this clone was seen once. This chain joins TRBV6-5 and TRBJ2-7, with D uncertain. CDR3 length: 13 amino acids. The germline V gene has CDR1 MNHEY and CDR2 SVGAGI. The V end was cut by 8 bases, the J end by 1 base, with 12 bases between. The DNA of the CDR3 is TGTGCCAGCTTCGAACGTGAGTCCTACGAGCAGTACTTC. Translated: CASFERESYEQYF.